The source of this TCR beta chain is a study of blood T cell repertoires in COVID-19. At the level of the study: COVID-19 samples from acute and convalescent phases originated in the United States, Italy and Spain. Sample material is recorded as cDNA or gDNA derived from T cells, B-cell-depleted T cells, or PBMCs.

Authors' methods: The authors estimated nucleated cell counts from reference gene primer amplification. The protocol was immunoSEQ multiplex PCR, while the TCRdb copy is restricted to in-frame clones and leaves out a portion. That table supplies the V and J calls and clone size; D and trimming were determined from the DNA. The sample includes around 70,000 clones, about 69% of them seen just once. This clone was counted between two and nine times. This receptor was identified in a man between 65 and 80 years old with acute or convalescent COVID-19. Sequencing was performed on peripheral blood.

In nucleotides, the CDR3 is TGTGCCAGTAGTATGCGGGTAGCGGACACCGGGGAGCTGTTTTTT. Translating it yields CASSMRVADTGELFF. V gene TRBV19 combines with J gene TRBJ2-2; weak D call: TRBD2 (6 bases). V dropped 3 bases and J dropped 3 bases, with 11 bases sitting between them. This CDR3 contains 15 residues. CDR1 is LNHDA, CDR2 SQIVND, per germline (reference sequence).